One and the same sample provided the 21 T cell receptor beta chains below, sequenced in a study of T cell clusters in autoimmune cytopenias. One tube held mixed TRB-A and TRB-B primer pools for touch-down PCR. For each CDR3 protein, TCRdb gives one entry from its re-call of the multiplex PCR reads, without DNA. This sample's table reports about 8,400 distinct CDR3 sequences. Some 34,000 genome equivalents of blood DNA were amplified for TRB. The sample taken for sequencing was peripheral blood. The source of these receptors is a human donor with an autoimmune cytopenia or autoimmune hepatitis (not recorded which).

The chain links TRBV6-2 or TRBV6-3 to TRBJ1-5; as DNA is missing, the TRBD1 call by TCRdb cannot be tested. The CDR3 sequence is 15 residues long. Germline loops: CDR1 MNHEY, CDR2 SVGEGT. The CDR3 reads CASSSTRGDNQPQHF.

By frequency, this clonotype registers medium-sized. The rearrangement links TRBV7-6 to TRBJ2-1; checking the TCRdb D call of TRBD2 is not possible without DNA. The CDR3 sequence is 16 residues long. Germline CDR1 and CDR2: SGHVS and FNYEAQ. The CDR3 here is CASSAGRSGKRNEQFF. The entire variable domain, with the rest obtained from reference TRBV7-6 and TRBJ2-1, is as follows: GAGVSQSPRYKVTKRGQDVALRCDPISGHVSLYWYRQALGQGPEFLTYFNYEAQQDKSGLPNDRFSAERPEGSISTLTIQRTEQRDSAMYRCASSAGRSGKRNEQFFGPGTRLTVL.

The rearrangement links TRBV5-1 to TRBJ1-2; TCRdb's D call, TRBD1, is unchecked because there is no DNA. Germline CDR1 is SGHRS and CDR2 is YFSETQ. This CDR3 contains 14 residues. This chain's CDR3 is CASSLAGQSYGYTF.

The chain joins TRBV9 to TRBJ2-2; TCRdb gives TRBD1 as the D gene, but with no DNA this cannot be confirmed. Germline values: CDR1 SGDLS, CDR2 YYNGEE. The CDR3 is 14 amino acids. This CDR3 is CASRGQTNTGELFF. Filled out from reference TRBV9 and TRBJ2-2, the complete variable domain reads DSGVTQTPKHLITATGQRVTLRCSPRSGDLSVYWYQQSLDQGLQFLIQYYNGEERAKGNILERFSAQQFPDLHSELNLSSLELGDSALYFCASRGQTNTGELFFGEGSRLTVL.

Considering frequency, this clonotype is medium-sized. The chain links TRBV29-1 to TRBJ1-2; as DNA is missing, the TRBD1 call by TCRdb cannot be tested. This CDR3 region has 13 residues. CDR1 and CDR2 from the germline V gene are SQVTM and ANQGSEA. CDR3 in amino acids: CSVTGEYDYGYTF.

The chain recombines TRBV6-2 or TRBV6-3 with TRBJ2-7; TCRdb proposes TRBD1, but this gene call is untestable without DNA. Germline CDR1 and CDR2: MNHEY and SVGEGT. The CDR3 is 14 amino acids. The CDR3 loop is CASSLSTGGYEQYF.

Its frequency marks this clonotype as medium-sized. J is TRBJ2-3 and V is TRBV6-5; there is no DNA to check the TCRdb D call of TRBD2. The CDR3 covers 17 residues. Per germline, CDR1 MNHEY and CDR2 SVGAGI. CDR3 sequence: CASSYQGLAGVPDTQYF.

The chain links TRBV6-1 to TRBJ1-5; TCRdb's D call, TRBD1, is unchecked because there is no DNA. Germline V lookup: CDR1 MNHNS, CDR2 SASEGT. The CDR3 is 15 residues long. The CDR3 sequence is CASSPDRGGNQPQHF.

Its frequency marks this clonotype as medium-sized. This chain joins TRBV19 and TRBJ1-6; the TRBD1 assignment by TCRdb is unverifiable without DNA. The CDR3 is 15 amino acids. Germline CDR1 and CDR2: LNHDA and SQIVND (reference sequence). The CDR3 protein is CASSTPDRGKSPLHF.

The chain has TRBV19 and TRBJ1-5; TCRdb outputs TRBD1, but without DNA this stays unchecked. The CDR3 runs 14 residues. In germline, CDR1 is LNHDA, CDR2 SQIVND (reference sequence). The CDR3 region is CASSIARVRQPQHF.

This clonotype is identified as medium-sized from frequency. The genes are TRBV6-5 and TRBJ1-2; the TCRdb D gene call, TRBD1, has no DNA to confirm it. The CDR3 spans 16 residues. Germline V gene data show CDR1 as MNHEY and CDR2 as SVGAGI. The CDR3 is CASSPGTGGYPNGYTF.

The chain recombines TRBV19 with TRBJ2-2. Germline values: CDR1 LNHDA, CDR2 SQIVND (reference sequence). The CDR3 covers 16 residues. CDR3: CASSIFGVRGTGELFF.

The V gene is TRBV20-1, the J gene TRBJ2-3; as DNA is missing, the TRBD2 call by TCRdb cannot be tested. The CDR3 is 15 amino acids. The germline V gene encodes CDR1 DFQATT and CDR2 SNEGSKA (reference sequence). The CDR3 loop reads CSASKAGPSTDTQYF.

The chain has TRBV19 and TRBJ2-7; as DNA is missing, the TRBD1 call by TCRdb cannot be tested. Germline V gives CDR1 LNHDA, CDR2 SQIVND (reference sequence). This CDR3 region has 15 residues. CDR3 loop: CASSIDGDRGREQYF.

The chain employs TRBV14 and TRBJ2-5; as DNA is missing, the TRBD1 call by TCRdb cannot be tested. There are 15 residues in the CDR3. CDR1 SGHDN and CDR2 FVKESK come from the germline V gene. This CDR3 reads CASSQDRNRGETQYF.

V and J are TRBV11-2 and TRBJ2-2; the TCRdb D gene call, TRBD2, has no DNA to confirm it. The CDR3 is 16 amino acids. The germline V gene has CDR1 SGHAT and CDR2 FQNNGV. CDR3: CASSLLAGANTGELFF.

This chain joins TRBV27 and TRBJ1-1. Per the germline V gene, CDR1 is MNHEY and CDR2 is SMNVEV (reference sequence). The CDR3 has 14 residues. The CDR3 is CASTPSRGYTEAFF.

The CDR3 loop is CASSSGVGNQPQHF. The chain has TRBV6-2 or TRBV6-3 and TRBJ1-5. CDR3 size: 14 residues. Germline assignment: CDR1 MNHEY and CDR2 SVGEGT.

The rearrangement links TRBV7-3 to TRBJ2-1. The CDR3 spans 15 residues. Germline CDR1 reads SGHTA; CDR2 reads FQGTGA. CDR3 protein: CVSSLNRASYNEQFF.

The chain employs TRBV12-3 or TRBV12-4 and TRBJ2-5; TCRdb's assignment of TRBD2 cannot be checked, as there is no DNA. The CDR3 contains 15 residues. CDR3 sequence: CASSYRLRGGGTQYF.

This clonotype ranks as medium-sized (0.01 to 0.1%) in terms of frequency. The chain carries TRBV29-1 and TRBJ1-2; checking the TCRdb D call of TRBD1 is not possible without DNA. CDR1 SQVTM and CDR2 ANQGSEA come from the germline V gene. The CDR3 has 14 residues. CDR3 sequence reads: CSVEIGSGGGGYTF. Full variable domain (remainder filled in from reference TRBV29-1 and TRBJ1-2): SAVISQKPSRDICQRGTSLTIQCQVDSQVTMMFWYRQQPGQSLTLIATANQGSEATYESGFVIDKFPISRPNLTFSTLTVSNMSPEDSSIYLCSVEIGSGGGGYTFGSGTRLTVV.